This passage covers 28 T cell receptor beta chains from one sample sequenced in a study of T-cell reconstitution after alpha-beta-depleted transplantation in children. During its preparation, the TCRbeta library received unique molecular identifiers. TCRdb redid the calling of the PCR reads with MiXCR, one entry per CDR3 protein. Here the sample spans 500,000 to 650,000 distinct CDR3 sequences, approximately 10% being singletons. The input for sequencing was PBMCs, mostly from graft donor cells, taken 180 days after TCRalphabeta/CD19-depleted stem cell transplant. All receptors come from a female patient aged 2-9 years who had a stem cell transplant for aplastic anemia, so the T cells may come from the graft donor.

Only a few counts were recorded for this clonotype. The V and J genes are TRBV6-2 or TRBV6-3 and TRBJ1-2; 9 positions match TRBD1. V shed 2 bases, J shed 4 bases, and the junction held 8 bases outside the gene matches. CDR1 is MNHEY and CDR2 is SVGEGT in the germline V gene. This CDR3 contains 16 residues. This CDR3 is CASSYPLGQGFYGYTF. CDR3 sequence (DNA): TGTGCCAGCAGTTACCCATTGGGACAGGGTTTCTATGGCTACACCTTC.

The chain recombines TRBV19 with TRBJ2-7; D possibly corresponds to TRBD2 (6 bases). Germline V gene data show CDR1 as LNHDA and CDR2 as SQIVND (reference sequence). This CDR3 has 15 residues. Trimming cost V 5 bases and J 6 bases, with 20 bases left between them. The DNA for the CDR3 is TGTGCCAGTAGTCCCCGGGGGACTGGAGCCGTCGAGCAGTACTTC. It encodes CASSPRGTGAVEQYF. The full variable domain, rest sourced from reference TRBV19 and TRBJ2-7, is DGGITQSPKYLFRKEGQNVTLSCEQNLNHDAMYWYRQDPGQGLRLIYYSQIVNDFQKGDIAEGYSVSREKKESFPLTVTSAQKNPTAFYLCASSPRGTGAVEQYFGPGTRLTVT.

The rearrangement joins TRBV9 to TRBJ2-5; D is possibly TRBD1 or TRBD2 (5 bases each). Per the germline V gene, CDR1 is SGDLS and CDR2 is YYNGEE. V was pared by 0 bases and J by 5 bases, with 17 bases between. CDR3 length: 16 amino acids. In DNA, the CDR3 is TGTGCCAGCAGCGTAGAACAGGTGGCGGGTGTGGAGACCCAGTACTTC. It specifies CASSVEQVAGVETQYF.

The chain recombines TRBV28 with TRBJ2-5; D unresolved. Trimming took off 11 bases at V and 1 base at J, with 8 bases between the two ends. The CDR3 is 11 residues long. Germline assignment: CDR1 MDHEN and CDR2 SYDVKM. This CDR3 reads CALRLQETQYF. In nucleotides, the CDR3 is TGTGCCCTACGACTCCAAGAGACCCAGTACTTC.

This clonotype was picked up a small number of times. V gene TRBV20-1 combines with J gene TRBJ2-1; D tentatively fits TRBD1 or TRBD2 (5 bases each). The CDR3 contains 13 residues. Germline CDR1 DFQATT, CDR2 SNEGSKA (reference sequence). V shed 7 bases and J shed 8 bases, with 18 bases lying between them. The CDR3 sequence: CSVRSSARDEQFF. The CDR3, as DNA: TGCAGTGTTAGGAGTAGCGCCAGGGATGAGCAGTTCTTC.

In its sample, this clonotype was seen a few times. This rearrangement joins TRBV12-3 or TRBV12-4 to TRBJ1-5, with D maybe TRBD1 (6 bases). This CDR3 has 14 residues. Between the trimmed V and J ends, which lost 6 bases and 0 bases, there was a span of 9 bases. The CDR3 protein is CASRKQGSNQPQHF. The CDR3, as DNA: TGTGCCAGCAGAAAACAGGGTAGCAATCAGCCCCAGCATTTT.

This clonotype has more than one count but fewer than ten. The chain combines TRBV6-1 with TRBJ2-1; TRBD2 aligns across 7 bases. J was trimmed by 7 bases and V by 6 bases; bases with no gene match: 18. There are 17 residues in the CDR3. Germline CDR1 MNHNS, CDR2 SASEGT. This CDR3 is CASSQDILAPTRNEQFF. In DNA form, the CDR3 reads TGTGCCAGCAGCCAGGACATACTAGCGCCCACCCGTAATGAGCAGTTCTTC.

The chain couples TRBV10-3 to TRBJ2-7; no clear D. V lost 7 bases, J lost 3 bases, and 4 bases lay in between. The germline V gene encodes CDR1 ENHRY and CDR2 SYGVKD. CDR3 length equals 10 residues. Written as DNA, the CDR3 is TGTGCCATCACCGACTACGAGCAGTACTTC. It specifies CAITDYEQYF.

This clonotype appeared many times. This chain joins TRBV10-3 and TRBJ2-7, with D perhaps matching TRBD1 (5 bases). This CDR3 comprises 15 residues. Germline CDR1 is ENHRY and CDR2 is SYGVKD. Trimming shortened V by 6 bases and J by 3 bases, and 18 bases separated the two germline ends. CDR3 amino acids: CAISLGTGRFYEQYF. As DNA, the CDR3 is TGTGCCATCAGCCTAGGAACAGGCCGGTTCTACGAGCAGTACTTC.

The sample holds a few counts of this clonotype. This chain links TRBV10-2 with TRBJ1-5; D is ambiguous. Germline V CDR1 and CDR2: WSHSY, SAAADI. CDR3 size: 13 residues. V was shortened by 8 bases and J by 0 bases, with 8 bases between the two germline ends. The CDR3 nucleotides are TGCGCCAGCGGACTGGGTAGCAATCAGCCCCAGCATTTT. Amino acids: CASGLGSNQPQHF.

The V gene is TRBV20-1, the J gene TRBJ2-3, with a tentative D call TRBD1 (6 bases). Germline-derived CDR1 and CDR2 are DFQATT and SNEGSKA (reference sequence). The CDR3 spans 13 residues. V was trimmed by 3 bases and J by 5 bases, leaving 12 bases between them. The DNA for the CDR3 is TGCAGTGCTAGGGGCAGGGGAAGAGATACGCAGTATTTT. It codes for CSARGRGRDTQYF.

This clonotype was picked up a small number of times. V and J are TRBV7-2 and TRBJ2-7; 10 bases fit TRBD1. The CDR3 extends over 13 amino acids. Germline-derived CDR1 and CDR2 are SGHTA and FQGNSA. V gave up 5 bases and J gave up 6 bases; unmatched junction bases: 4. CDR3 region: CASSPRDRGEQYV. The CDR3 DNA is TGTGCCAGCAGCCCCAGGGACAGGGGCGAGCAGTACGTC.

The V and J genes are TRBV6-1 and TRBJ2-2, with 12 bases aligning to TRBD2. V dropped 5 bases and J dropped 0; count of bases not matched to a gene: 4. Germline V CDR1 and CDR2: MNHNS, SASEGT. The CDR3 runs 17 residues. The CDR3 DNA sequence: TGTGCCAGCAGTCCAAGGACTAGCGGGGCGAACACCGGGGAGCTGTTTTTT. Translated, it gives CASSPRTSGANTGELFF.

V and J are TRBV19 and TRBJ1-5; D unclear. Germline CDR1 LNHDA, CDR2 SQIVND (reference sequence). V gave up 2 bases and J gave up 7 bases, with 15 bases separating them. The CDR3 sequence is 15 residues long. The CDR3 sequence is CASSIKYGREQPQHF. The DNA of the CDR3 is TGTGCCAGTAGTATAAAGTACGGGCGCGAGCAGCCCCAGCATTTT.

The chain uses TRBV24-1 and TRBJ2-2, with D hard to call. Looked up from germline, CDR1 is KGHDR and CDR2 is SFDVKD. The CDR3 is made up of 12 amino acids. V was pared by 7 bases and J by 8 bases, with 10 bases between. CDR3 in amino acids: CATRPIGGELFF. For the CDR3, the DNA is TGTGCCACCAGACCGATCGGGGGGGAGCTGTTTTTT.

The chain is built from TRBV6-4 and TRBJ2-7; D unclear. Trimming cost V 6 bases and J 2 bases, with 14 bases left between them. The germline V gene encodes CDR1 MRHNA and CDR2 SNTAGT. This CDR3 has 14 amino acids. In DNA form, the CDR3 reads TGTGCCAGCAGGGCCAGGACCTCTACCTACGAGCAGTACGTC. It translates to CASRARTSTYEQYV.

This clonotype appeared a few times. V and J are TRBV6-1 and TRBJ1-2; tentative D call: TRBD1 (6 bases). Germline V gene sequence: CDR1 MNHNS, CDR2 SASEGT. This CDR3 has 13 amino acids. Trimming stripped 6 bases from V and 10 bases from J, with 18 bases between. In DNA form, the CDR3 reads TGTGCCAGCAGGTGGGATCGACAGGCATCCTACACCTTC. This gives the protein CASRWDRQASYTF.

About this clonotype: A clone one base away is much larger, so this may be a read error. The chain recombines TRBV10-3 with TRBJ2-1; D not certain. There are 11 residues in the CDR3. Per germline, CDR1 ENHRY and CDR2 SYGVKD. CDR3 in amino acids: CAIRRYNVQFF. The CDR3 region has the DNA TGTGCCATCAGGAGGTACAATGTGCAGTTCTTC.

This clonotype was found a few times. This chain links TRBV4-3 with TRBJ2-1; TRBD2 matches at 8 bases. The germline gives CDR1 LGHNA, CDR2 YSLEER. The CDR3 has 14 amino acids. Unmatched junction bases numbered 6, after V lost 3 bases and J lost 8 bases. The CDR3 reads CASSHVDGGDEQFF. The DNA of the CDR3 is TGCGCCAGCAGCCACGTTGACGGGGGGGATGAGCAGTTCTTC.

This clonotype was seen only a few times. This rearrangement joins TRBV24-1 to TRBJ2-5, with 7 bases that match TRBD2. Germline values: CDR1 KGHDR, CDR2 SFDVKD. V lost 4 bases and J lost 1; bases outside the gene matches: 14. CDR3 length: 18 amino acids. In DNA form, the CDR3 reads TGTGCCACCAGTGACCGACCGCCGGGAGGATGGGGCCAAGAGACCCAGTACTTC. Amino acid sequence: CATSDRPPGGWGQETQYF.

Regarding this clonotype: A clone one base away is much larger, so this may be a read error. V gene TRBV12-3 or TRBV12-4 combines with J gene TRBJ1-1, with D possibly matching TRBD1 (6 bases). This CDR3 is 16 amino acids long. CDR3 in amino acids: CASSLWFRYGDTAAFF. CDR3 nucleotides: TGTGCCAGCAGTTTATGGTTTCGGTATGGGGACACTGCAGCTTTCTTT.

This clonotype was detected only a few times. The genes are TRBV15 and TRBJ2-1; TRBD2 matches at 16 bases. The CDR3 contains 18 residues. Germline lookup yields CDR1 LNHNV and CDR2 YYDKDF (reference sequence). The trim removed 3 bases at V and 5 bases at J, leaving 7 bases unmatched. CDR3 bases: TGTGCCACCAGCAGTAGGGGGACTAGCGGGAGGGCCCACAATGAGCAGTTCTTC. Protein: CATSSRGTSGRAHNEQFF. Variable domain in full (rest from reference TRBV15 and TRBJ2-1): DAMVIQNPRYQVTQFGKPVTLSCSQTLNHNVMYWYQQKSSQAPKLLFHYYDKDFNNEADTPDNFQSRRPNTSFCFLDIRSPGLGDTAMYLCATSSRGTSGRAHNEQFFGPGTRLTVL.

The rearrangement joins TRBV7-2 to TRBJ2-7; tentative D call: TRBD2 (5 bases). The germline V gene encodes CDR1 SGHTA and CDR2 FQGNSA. Trimming took off 2 bases at V and 7 bases at J, with 12 bases between the two ends. This CDR3 has 13 residues. The CDR3 nucleotides are TGTGCCAGCAGCTTAAGGGCCCGGGGAGAGCAGTACGTC. Amino acids: CASSLRARGEQYV.

The rearrangement joins TRBV20-1 to TRBJ2-4, with 7 bases fitting TRBD1. The CDR3 is made up of 17 amino acids. The junction had 15 bases not matched to a gene; V was cut back by 5 bases and J by 2 bases. Germline V gene sequence: CDR1 DFQATT, CDR2 SNEGSKA (reference sequence). CDR3 sequence reads: CSALLQGELNPKNIQYF. DNA for the CDR3: TGCAGTGCTCTCCTTCAGGGGGAATTAAACCCCAAAAACATTCAGTACTTC.

This clonotype was seen a few times. The J gene is TRBJ1-5, the V gene TRBV7-9; the match to TRBD1 covers 11 bases. This CDR3 contains 16 residues. The germline gives CDR1 SEHNR, CDR2 FQNEAQ (reference sequence). Trimming removed 5 bases from V and 5 bases from J; junction bases left unmatched: 8. CDR3 in DNA: TGTGCCAGCAGCCCAGAGGACAGGGGGCTGGATCAGCCCCAGCATTTT. Its translation is CASSPEDRGLDQPQHF.

The chain employs TRBV4-3 and TRBJ2-3; D remains unclear. This CDR3 contains 15 residues. Trimming pared 0 bases from V and 3 bases from J, leaving 10 bases between. Germline V lookup: CDR1 LGHNA, CDR2 YSLEER. CDR3 loop: CASSQDRLPTDTQYF. In nucleotides, the CDR3 is TGCGCCAGCAGCCAAGATAGACTGCCAACAGATACGCAGTATTTT.

The sample holds a few counts of this clonotype. The chain uses TRBV4-3 and TRBJ2-1; D is unclear. V lost 2 bases to trimming and J lost 12 bases, with 14 bases between them. The CDR3 runs to 13 residues. CDR1 LGHNA and CDR2 YSLEER come from the germline V gene. DNA of the CDR3: TGCGCCAGCAGCCAAACTTGGAGTTCGGGGCAGTTCTTC. Protein product: CASSQTWSSGQFF.

V gene TRBV19 combines with J gene TRBJ2-1, with 8 nucleotides matching TRBD2. Germline CDR1 reads LNHDA; CDR2 reads SQIVND (reference sequence). This CDR3 is built from 18 residues. V shed 7 bases and J 4 bases; nucleotides not matched to a gene: 18. This chain's CDR3 is CASTPGLGSPETYNEQFF. DNA for the CDR3: TGTGCCAGTACCCCGGGACTAGGATCCCCGGAGACATACAATGAGCAGTTCTTC.